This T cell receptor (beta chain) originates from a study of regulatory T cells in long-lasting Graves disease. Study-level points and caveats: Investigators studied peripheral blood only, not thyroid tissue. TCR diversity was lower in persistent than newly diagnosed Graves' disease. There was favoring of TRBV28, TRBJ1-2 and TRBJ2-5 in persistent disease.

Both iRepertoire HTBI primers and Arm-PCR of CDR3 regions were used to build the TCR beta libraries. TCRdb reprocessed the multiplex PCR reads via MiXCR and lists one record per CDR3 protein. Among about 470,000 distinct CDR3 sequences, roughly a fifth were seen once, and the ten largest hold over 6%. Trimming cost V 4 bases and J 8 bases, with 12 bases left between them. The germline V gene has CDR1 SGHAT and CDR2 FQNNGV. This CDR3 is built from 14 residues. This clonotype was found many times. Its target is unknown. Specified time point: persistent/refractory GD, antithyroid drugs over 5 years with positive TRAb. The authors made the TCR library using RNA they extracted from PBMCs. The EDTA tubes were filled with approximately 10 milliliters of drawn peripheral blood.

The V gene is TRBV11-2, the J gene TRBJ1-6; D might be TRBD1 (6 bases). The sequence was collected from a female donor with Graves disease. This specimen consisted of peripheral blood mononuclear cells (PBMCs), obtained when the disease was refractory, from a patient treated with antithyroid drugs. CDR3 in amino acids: CASSYRAGYSPLHF. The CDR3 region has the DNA TGTGCCAGCAGCTACAGGGCAGGGTATTCACCCCTCCACTTT.